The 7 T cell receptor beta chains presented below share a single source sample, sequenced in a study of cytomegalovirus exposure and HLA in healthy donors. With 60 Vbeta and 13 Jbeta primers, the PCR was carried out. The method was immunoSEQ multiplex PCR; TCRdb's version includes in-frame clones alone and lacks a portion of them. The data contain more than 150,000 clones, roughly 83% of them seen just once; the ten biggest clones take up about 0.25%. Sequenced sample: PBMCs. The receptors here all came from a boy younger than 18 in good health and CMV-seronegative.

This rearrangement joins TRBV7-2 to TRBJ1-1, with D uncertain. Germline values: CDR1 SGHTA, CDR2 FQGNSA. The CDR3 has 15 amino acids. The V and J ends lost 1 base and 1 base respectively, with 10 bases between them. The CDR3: CASSLVSGSNTEAFF. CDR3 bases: TGTGCCAGCAGCTTAGTTTCGGGTTCGAACACTGAAGCTTTCTTT.

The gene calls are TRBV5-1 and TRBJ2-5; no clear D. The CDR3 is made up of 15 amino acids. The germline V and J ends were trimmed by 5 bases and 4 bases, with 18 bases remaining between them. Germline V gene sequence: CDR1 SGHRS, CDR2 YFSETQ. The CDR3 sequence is CASRPGSSGVETQYF. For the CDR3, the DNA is TGCGCCAGCAGACCCGGGTCTTCTGGAGTAGAGACCCAGTACTTC.

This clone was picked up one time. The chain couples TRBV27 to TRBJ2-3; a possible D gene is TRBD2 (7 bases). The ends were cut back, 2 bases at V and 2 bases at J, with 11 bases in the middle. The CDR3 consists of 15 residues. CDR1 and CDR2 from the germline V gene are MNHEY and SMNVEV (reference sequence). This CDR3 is CASSLGRGLTDTQYF. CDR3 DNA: TGTGCCAGCAGTTTAGGGCGGGGGCTCACAGATACGCAGTATTTT.

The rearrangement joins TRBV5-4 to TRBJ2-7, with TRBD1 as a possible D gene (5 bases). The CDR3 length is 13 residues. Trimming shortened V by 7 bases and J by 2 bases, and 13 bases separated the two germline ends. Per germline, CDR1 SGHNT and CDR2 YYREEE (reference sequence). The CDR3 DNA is TGTGCCAGCTCCAGACAGATTACCTACGAGCAGTACTTC. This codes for CASSRQITYEQYF.

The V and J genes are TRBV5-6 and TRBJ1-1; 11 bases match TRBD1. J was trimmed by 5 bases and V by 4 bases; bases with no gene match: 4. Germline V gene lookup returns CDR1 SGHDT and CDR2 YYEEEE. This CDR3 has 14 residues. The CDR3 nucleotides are TGTGCCAGCAGCAGGGACAGGGGGATTACTGAAGCTTTCTTT. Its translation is CASSRDRGITEAFF.

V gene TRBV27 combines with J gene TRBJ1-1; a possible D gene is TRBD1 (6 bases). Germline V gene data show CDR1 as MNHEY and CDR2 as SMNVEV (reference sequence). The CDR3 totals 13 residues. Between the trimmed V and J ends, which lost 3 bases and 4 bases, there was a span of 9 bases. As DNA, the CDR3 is TGTGCCAGCAGTTTGTTAGGGGGCACTGAAGCTTTCTTT. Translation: CASSLLGGTEAFF.

The CDR3 region is CASSRTPGHYEQYF. The CDR3 DNA follows: TGTGCCAGCAGTCGGACCCCGGGACACTACGAGCAGTACTTC. This chain links TRBV27 with TRBJ2-7, with D perhaps matching TRBD1 (6 bases). Trimming removed 5 bases from V and 3 bases from J, with 14 bases in between. The CDR3 is made up of 14 amino acids. The germline gives CDR1 MNHEY, CDR2 SMNVEV (reference sequence).